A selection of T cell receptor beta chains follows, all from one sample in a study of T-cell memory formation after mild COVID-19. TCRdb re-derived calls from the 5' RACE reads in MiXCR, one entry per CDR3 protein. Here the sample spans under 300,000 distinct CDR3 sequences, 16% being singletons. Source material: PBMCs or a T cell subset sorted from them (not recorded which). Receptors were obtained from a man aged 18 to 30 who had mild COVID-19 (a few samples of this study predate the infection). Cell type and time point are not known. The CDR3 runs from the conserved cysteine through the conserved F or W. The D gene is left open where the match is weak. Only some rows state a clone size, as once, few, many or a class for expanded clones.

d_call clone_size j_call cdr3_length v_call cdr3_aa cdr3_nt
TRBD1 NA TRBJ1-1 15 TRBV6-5 CASSQGQGARTEAFF TGTGCCAGCAGCCAGGGACAGGGGGCGCGGACTGAAGCTTTCTTT
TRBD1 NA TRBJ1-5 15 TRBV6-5 CASSTGQGAGQPQHF TGTGCCAGCAGTACGGGACAGGGGGCAGGTCAGCCCCAGCATTTT
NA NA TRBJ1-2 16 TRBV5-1 CASSLGSDRRGYGYTF TGCGCCAGCAGCTTGGGGTCGGACAGAAGGGGTTATGGCTACACCTTC
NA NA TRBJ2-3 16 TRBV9 CASSPAVGRSTDTQYF TGTGCCAGCAGCCCCGCGGTAGGGAGAAGCACAGATACGCAGTATTTT
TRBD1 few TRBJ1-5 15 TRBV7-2 CASSLAGTGGQPQHF TGTGCCAGCAGCTTAGCGGGGACAGGGGGCCAGCCCCAGCATTTT
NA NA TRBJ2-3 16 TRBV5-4 CASSLGGGRAIDTQYF TGTGCCAGCAGCTTGGGCGGGGGCCGCGCCATAGATACGCAGTATTTT
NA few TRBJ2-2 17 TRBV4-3 CASSHPLGSANTGELFF TGCGCCAGCAGCCACCCCCTCGGCAGCGCGAACACCGGGGAGCTGTTTTTT
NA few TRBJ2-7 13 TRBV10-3 CAISAGRLSEQYF TGTGCCATCAGTGCGGGACGCTTAAGCGAGCAGTACTTC
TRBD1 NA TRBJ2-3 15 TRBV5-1 CASSGYRGDTDTQYF TGCGCCAGCAGCGGATACAGGGGGGACACAGATACGCAGTATTTT
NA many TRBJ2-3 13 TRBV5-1 CASSQPEGDTQYF TGCGCCAGCAGCCAACCAGAAGGGGATACGCAGTATTTT
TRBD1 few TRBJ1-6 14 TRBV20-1 CSARRDRDNSPLHF TGCAGTGCTAGACGGGACAGGGATAATTCACCCCTCCACTTT
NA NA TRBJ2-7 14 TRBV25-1 CASSESPRHYEQYF TGTGCCAGCAGTGAGAGTCCTCGACACTACGAGCAGTACTTC
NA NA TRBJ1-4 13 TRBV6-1 CASARATSEKLFF TGTGCCAGCGCGAGGGCAACAAGTGAAAAACTGTTTTTT
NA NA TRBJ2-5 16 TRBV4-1 CASSQEAHILQETQYF TGCGCCAGCAGCCAAGAGGCACATATCCTGCAAGAGACCCAGTACTTC
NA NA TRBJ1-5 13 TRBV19 CASTRGVGQPQHF TGTGCCAGTACGCGGGGAGTGGGTCAGCCCCAGCATTTT
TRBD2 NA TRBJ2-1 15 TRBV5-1 CASSLAPGGDNEQFF TGCGCCAGCAGCTTGGCTCCGGGGGGGGACAATGAGCAGTTCTTC
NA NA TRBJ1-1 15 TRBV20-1 CSASSPGGPSTEAFF TGCAGTGCTAGCAGCCCGGGGGGTCCCTCCACTGAAGCTTTCTTT
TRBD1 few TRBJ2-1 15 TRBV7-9 CASSTQGARYNEQFF TGTGCCAGCAGCACACAGGGGGCTAGATACAATGAGCAGTTCTTC
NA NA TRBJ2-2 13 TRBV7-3 CASSTGWTGELFF TGTGCCAGCAGCACCGGGTGGACCGGGGAGCTGTTTTTT
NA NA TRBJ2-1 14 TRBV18 CASSPTPGDYEQFF TGTGCCAGCTCTCCGACCCCGGGAGACTATGAGCAGTTCTTC
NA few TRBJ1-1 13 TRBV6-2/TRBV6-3 CASSYARGSEAFF TGTGCCAGCAGTTACGCCAGGGGAAGTGAAGCTTTCTTT
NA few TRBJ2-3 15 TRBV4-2 CASSQAAGAGDTQYF TGTGCCAGCAGCCAAGCTGCGGGGGCCGGAGATACGCAGTATTTT
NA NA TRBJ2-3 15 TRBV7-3 CASSVSQASTDTQYF TGTGCCAGCAGCGTAAGTCAAGCTAGCACAGATACGCAGTATTTT
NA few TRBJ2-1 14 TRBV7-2 CASRPSVVGDEQFF TGTGCCAGCAGGCCAAGCGTCGTTGGGGATGAGCAGTTCTTC
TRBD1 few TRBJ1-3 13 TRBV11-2 CASSSQGVNTIYF TGTGCCAGCAGCTCACAGGGGGTCAACACCATATATTTT
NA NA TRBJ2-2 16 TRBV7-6 CASSLVPGRNTGELFF TGTGCCAGCAGCTTAGTACCAGGGCGGAACACCGGGGAGCTGTTTTTT
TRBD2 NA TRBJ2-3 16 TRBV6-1 CASIPVAGASADTQYF TGTGCCAGCATCCCCGTAGCGGGGGCGAGTGCAGATACGCAGTATTTT
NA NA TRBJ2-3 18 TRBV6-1 CASSAYFPSPTGTDTQYF TGTGCCAGCAGTGCCTACTTTCCTTCTCCCACGGGCACAGATACGCAGTATTTT
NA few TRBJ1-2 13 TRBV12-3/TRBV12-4 CASSNTGYSGYTF TGTGCCAGCAGTAACACAGGGTATTCTGGCTACACCTTC
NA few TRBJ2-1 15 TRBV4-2 CASRFGLAPVNEQFF TGTGCCAGCAGATTCGGACTCGCCCCCGTCAATGAGCAGTTCTTC
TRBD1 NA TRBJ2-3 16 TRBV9 CASSVERGRLPDTQYF TGTGCCAGCAGCGTAGAGAGGGGGCGCCTCCCAGATACGCAGTATTTT
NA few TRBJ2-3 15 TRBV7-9 CASSSAAAGTDTQYF TGTGCCAGCAGCTCGGCGGCGGCGGGTACAGATACGCAGTATTTT
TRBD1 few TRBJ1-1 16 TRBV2 CASRAGQGRFLAEAFF TGTGCCAGCAGAGCCGGACAGGGGAGATTTCTGGCTGAAGCTTTCTTT
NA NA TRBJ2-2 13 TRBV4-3 CASSQNRGGELFF TGCGCCAGCAGCCAGAATCGGGGCGGGGAGCTGTTTTTT
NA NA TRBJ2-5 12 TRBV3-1 CASSQGRGSLNF TGTGCCAGCAGCCAAGGGCGAGGTAGCTTGAACTTC
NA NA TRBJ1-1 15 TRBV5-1 CASSLVPGRNTEAFF TGCGCCAGCAGCTTGGTTCCAGGCCGGAACACTGAAGCTTTCTTT
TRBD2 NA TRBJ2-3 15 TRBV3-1 CASSQISGGGNTQYF TGTGCCAGCAGCCAAATTAGCGGGGGCGGAAATACGCAGTATTTT
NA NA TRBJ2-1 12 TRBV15 CATSRVLNEQFF TGTGCCACCAGCAGAGTATTAAATGAGCAGTTCTTC
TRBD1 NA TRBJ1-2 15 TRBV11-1 CASSLSGTGAYGYTF TGTGCCAGCAGTCTATCCGGGACAGGGGCCTATGGCTACACCTTC
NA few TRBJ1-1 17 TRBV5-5 CASSFSGTEIMNTEAFF TGTGCCAGCAGCTTCTCCGGGACCGAAATCATGAACACTGAAGCTTTCTTT
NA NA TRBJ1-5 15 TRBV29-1 CSISHRDIIMLPQHF TGCAGTATTTCACACCGGGACATCATCATGTTGCCCCAGCATTTT
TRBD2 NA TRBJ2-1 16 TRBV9 CASSVASGGPWNEQFF TGTGCCAGCAGCGTAGCCAGCGGGGGACCGTGGAATGAGCAGTTCTTC
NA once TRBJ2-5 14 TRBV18 CASSQTGRQETQYF TGTGCCAGCTCACAGACAGGGAGGCAAGAGACCCAGTACTTC
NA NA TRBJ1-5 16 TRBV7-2 CASSATGSAGNQPQHF TGTGCCAGCAGCGCAACAGGGTCAGCGGGCAATCAGCCCCAGCATTTT
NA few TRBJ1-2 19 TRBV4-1 CASSKVAQVTMDKNYGYTF TGCGCCAGCAGCAAAGTCGCTCAAGTCACTATGGACAAGAACTATGGCTACACCTTC
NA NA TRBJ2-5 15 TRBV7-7 CASSSGGTGAETQYF TGTGCTAGCAGCTCCGGAGGGACGGGGGCGGAGACCCAGTACTTC
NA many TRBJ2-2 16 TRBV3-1 CASSLLWGQNTGELFF TGTGCCAGCAGCCTCCTGTGGGGACAGAACACCGGGGAGCTGTTTTTT
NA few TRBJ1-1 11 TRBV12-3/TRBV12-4 CASSFGTGTFF NA
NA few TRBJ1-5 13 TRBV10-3 CAIRRDVNQPQHF TGTGCCATCAGGCGTGACGTGAATCAGCCCCAGCATTTT